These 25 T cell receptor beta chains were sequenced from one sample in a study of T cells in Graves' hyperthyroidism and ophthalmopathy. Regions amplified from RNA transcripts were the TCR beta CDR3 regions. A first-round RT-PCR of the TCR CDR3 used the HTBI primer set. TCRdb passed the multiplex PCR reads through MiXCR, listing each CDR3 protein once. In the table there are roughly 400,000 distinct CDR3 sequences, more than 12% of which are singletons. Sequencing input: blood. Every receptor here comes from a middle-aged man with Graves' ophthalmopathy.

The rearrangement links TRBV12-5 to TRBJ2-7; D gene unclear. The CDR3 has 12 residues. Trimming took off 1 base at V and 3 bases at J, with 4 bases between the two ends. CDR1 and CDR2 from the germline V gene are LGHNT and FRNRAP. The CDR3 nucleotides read TGTGCTAGTGGTTTGGACCGCTACGAGCAGTACTTC. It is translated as CASGLDRYEQYF. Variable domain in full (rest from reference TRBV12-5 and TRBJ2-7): DARVTQTPRHKVTEMGQEVTMRCQPILGHNTVFWYRQTMMQGLELLAYFRNRAPLDDSGMPKDRFSAEMPDATLATLKIQPSEPRDSAVYFCASGLDRYEQYFGPGTRLTVT.

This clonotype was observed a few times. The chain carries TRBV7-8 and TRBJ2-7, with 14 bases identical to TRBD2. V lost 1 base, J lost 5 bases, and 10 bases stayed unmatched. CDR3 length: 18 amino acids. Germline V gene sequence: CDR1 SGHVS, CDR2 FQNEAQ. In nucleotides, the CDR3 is TGTGCCAGCAGCTTAGTTGGCGGGACTAGCGGGAGACCCAACGAGCAGTACTTC. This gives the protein CASSLVGGTSGRPNEQYF. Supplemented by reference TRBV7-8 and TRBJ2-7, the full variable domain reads GAGVSQSPRYKVAKRGQDVALRCDPISGHVSLFWYQQALGQGPEFLTYFQNEAQLDKSGLPSDRFFAERPEGSVSTLKIQRTQQEDSAVYLCASSLVGGTSGRPNEQYFGPGTRLTVT.

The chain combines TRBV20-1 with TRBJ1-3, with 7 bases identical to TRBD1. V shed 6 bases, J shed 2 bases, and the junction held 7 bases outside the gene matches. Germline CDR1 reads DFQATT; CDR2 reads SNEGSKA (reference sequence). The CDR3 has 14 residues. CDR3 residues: CSAQPTGPGNTIYF. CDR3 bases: TGCAGTGCCCAGCCGACAGGGCCTGGAAACACCATATATTTT.

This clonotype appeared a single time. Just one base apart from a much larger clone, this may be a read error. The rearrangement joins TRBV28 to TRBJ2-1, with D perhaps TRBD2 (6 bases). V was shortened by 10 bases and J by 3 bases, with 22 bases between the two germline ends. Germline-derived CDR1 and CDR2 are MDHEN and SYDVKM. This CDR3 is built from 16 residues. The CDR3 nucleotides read TGTGCCATCAGGCCCTCTGGGGACTCCTTCTACAATGAGCAGTTCTTC. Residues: CAIRPSGDSFYNEQFF.

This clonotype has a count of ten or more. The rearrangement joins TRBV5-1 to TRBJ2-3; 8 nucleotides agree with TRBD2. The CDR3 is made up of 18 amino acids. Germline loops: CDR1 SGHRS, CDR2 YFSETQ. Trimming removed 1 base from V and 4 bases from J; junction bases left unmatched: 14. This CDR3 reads CASSLLSGDSYGADTQYF. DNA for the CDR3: TGCGCCAGCAGCTTGCTTAGCGGGGACTCCTATGGTGCAGATACGCAGTATTTT.

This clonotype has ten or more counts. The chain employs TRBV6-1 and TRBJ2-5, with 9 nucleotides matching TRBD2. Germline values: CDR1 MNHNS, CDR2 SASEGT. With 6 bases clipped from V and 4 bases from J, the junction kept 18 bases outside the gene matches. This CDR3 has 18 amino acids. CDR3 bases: TGTGCCAGCAGGGCTGCACCGAGCGGGAGGCCGGGTGGAGAGACCCAGTACTTC. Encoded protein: CASRAAPSGRPGGETQYF.

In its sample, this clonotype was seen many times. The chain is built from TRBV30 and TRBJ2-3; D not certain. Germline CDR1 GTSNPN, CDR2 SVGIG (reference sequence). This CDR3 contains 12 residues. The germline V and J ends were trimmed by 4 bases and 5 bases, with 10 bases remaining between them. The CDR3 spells CAWTPRGDTQYF. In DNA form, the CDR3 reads TGTGCCTGGACCCCCCGTGGAGATACGCAGTATTTT. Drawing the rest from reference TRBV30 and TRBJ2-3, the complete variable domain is SQTIHQWPATLVQPVGSPLSLECTVEGTSNPNLYWYRQAAGRGLQLLFYSVGIGQISSEVPQNLSASRPQDRQFILSSKKLLLSDSGFYLCAWTPRGDTQYFGPGTRLTVL.

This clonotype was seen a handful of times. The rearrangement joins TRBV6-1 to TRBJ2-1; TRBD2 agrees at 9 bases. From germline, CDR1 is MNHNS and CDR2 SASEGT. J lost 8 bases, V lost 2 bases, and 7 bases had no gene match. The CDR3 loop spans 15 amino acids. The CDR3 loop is CASSESDSGSDEQFF. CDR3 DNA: TGTGCCAGCAGTGAAAGTGATAGCGGGAGCGATGAGCAGTTCTTC.

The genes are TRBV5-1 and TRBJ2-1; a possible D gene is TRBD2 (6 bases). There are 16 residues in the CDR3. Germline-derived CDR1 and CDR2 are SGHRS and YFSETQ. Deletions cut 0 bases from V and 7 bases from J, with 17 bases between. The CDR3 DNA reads TGCGCCAGCAGCTTGGGCGGGACCAGCCCTGAAAATGAGCAGTTCTTC. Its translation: CASSLGGTSPENEQFF.

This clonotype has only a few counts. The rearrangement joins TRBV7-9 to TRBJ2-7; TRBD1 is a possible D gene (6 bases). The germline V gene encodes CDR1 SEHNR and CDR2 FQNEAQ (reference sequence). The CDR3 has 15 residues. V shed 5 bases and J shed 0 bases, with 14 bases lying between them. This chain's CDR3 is CASSASQGYSYEQYF. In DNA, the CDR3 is TGTGCCAGCAGCGCGTCACAGGGATACTCCTACGAGCAGTACTTC.

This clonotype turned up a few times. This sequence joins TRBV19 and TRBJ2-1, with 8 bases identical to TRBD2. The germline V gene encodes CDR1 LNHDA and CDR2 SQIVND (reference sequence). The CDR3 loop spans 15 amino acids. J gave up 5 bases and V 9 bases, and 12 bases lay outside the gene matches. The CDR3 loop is CASRLRLAGNNEQFF. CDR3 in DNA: TGTGCCAGCCGTCTCCGGCTAGCGGGTAACAATGAGCAGTTCTTC. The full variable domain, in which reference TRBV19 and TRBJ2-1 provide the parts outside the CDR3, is DGGITQSPKYLFRKEGQNVTLSCEQNLNHDAMYWYRQDPGQGLRLIYYSQIVNDFQKGDIAEGYSVSREKKESFPLTVTSAQKNPTAFYLCASRLRLAGNNEQFFGPGTRLTVL.

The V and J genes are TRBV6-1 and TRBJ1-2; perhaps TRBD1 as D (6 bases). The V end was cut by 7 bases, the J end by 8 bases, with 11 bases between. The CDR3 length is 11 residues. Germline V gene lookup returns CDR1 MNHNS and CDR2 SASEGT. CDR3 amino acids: CASTQGYGYTF. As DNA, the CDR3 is TGTGCCAGCACCCAGGGGTACGGCTACACCTTC.

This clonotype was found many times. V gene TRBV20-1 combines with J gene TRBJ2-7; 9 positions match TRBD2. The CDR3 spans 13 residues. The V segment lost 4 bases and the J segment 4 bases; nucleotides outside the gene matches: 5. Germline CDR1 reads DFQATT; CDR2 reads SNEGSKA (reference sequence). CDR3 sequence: CSATLAGQYEQYF. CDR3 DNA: TGCAGTGCTACGCTAGCGGGACAATACGAGCAGTACTTC.

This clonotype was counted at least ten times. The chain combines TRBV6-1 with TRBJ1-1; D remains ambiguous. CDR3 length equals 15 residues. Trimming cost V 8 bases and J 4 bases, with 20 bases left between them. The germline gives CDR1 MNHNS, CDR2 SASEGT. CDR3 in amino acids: CASSLRRWGATEAFF. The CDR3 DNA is TGTGCCAGCTCCTTAAGGAGGTGGGGTGCCACTGAAGCTTTCTTT.

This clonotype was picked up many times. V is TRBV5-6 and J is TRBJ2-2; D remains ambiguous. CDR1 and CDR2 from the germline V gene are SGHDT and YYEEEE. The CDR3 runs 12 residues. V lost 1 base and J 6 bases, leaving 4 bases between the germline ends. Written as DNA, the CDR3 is TGTGCCAGCAGCTTGTCCGCCGGGGAGCTGTTTTTT. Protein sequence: CASSLSAGELFF.

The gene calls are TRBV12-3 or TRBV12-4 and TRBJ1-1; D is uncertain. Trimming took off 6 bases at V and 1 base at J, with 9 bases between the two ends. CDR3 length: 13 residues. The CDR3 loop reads CASSRHTNTEAFF. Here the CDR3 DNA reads TGTGCCAGCAGCAGACATACGAACACTGAAGCTTTCTTT.

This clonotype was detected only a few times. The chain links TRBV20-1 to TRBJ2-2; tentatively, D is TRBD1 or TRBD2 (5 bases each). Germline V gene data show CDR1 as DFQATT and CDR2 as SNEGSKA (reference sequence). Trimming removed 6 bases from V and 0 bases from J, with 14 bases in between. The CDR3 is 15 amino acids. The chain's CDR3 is CSASGTATNTGELFF. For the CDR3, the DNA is TGCAGTGCATCCGGGACCGCGACGAACACCGGGGAGCTGTTTTTT.

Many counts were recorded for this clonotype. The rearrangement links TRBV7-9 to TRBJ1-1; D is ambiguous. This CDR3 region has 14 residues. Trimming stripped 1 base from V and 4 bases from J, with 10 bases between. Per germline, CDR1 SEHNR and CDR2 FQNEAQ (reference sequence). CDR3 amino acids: CASSLVAPSTEAFF. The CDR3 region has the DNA TGTGCCAGCAGCTTAGTGGCGCCTTCCACTGAAGCTTTCTTT.

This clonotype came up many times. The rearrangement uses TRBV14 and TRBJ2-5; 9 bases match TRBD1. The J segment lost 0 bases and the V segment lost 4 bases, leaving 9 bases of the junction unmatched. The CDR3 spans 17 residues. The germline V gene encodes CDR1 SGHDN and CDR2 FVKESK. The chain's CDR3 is CASSLRDRDLYQETQYF. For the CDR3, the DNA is TGTGCCAGCAGCCTCCGGGACAGGGACTTGTACCAAGAGACCCAGTACTTC.

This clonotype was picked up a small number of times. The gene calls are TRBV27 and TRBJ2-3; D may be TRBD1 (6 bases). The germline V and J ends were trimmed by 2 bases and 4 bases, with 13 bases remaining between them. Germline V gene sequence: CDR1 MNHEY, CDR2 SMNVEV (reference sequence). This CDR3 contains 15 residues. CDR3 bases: TGTGCCAGCAGTTTAATCAGGGGTCGGGCAGATACGCAGTATTTT. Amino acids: CASSLIRGRADTQYF.

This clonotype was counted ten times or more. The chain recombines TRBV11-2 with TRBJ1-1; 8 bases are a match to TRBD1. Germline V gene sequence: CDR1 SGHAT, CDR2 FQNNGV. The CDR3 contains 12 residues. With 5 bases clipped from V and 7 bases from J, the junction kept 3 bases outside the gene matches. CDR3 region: CASSRQGFEAFF. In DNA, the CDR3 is TGTGCCAGCAGCCGACAGGGGTTTGAAGCTTTCTTT.

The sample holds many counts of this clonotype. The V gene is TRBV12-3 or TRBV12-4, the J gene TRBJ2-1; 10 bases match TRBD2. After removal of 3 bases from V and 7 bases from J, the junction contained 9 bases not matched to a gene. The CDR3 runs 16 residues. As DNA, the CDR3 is TGTGCCAGCAGTTTCTGGTCTAGCGGGAGAGGGAATGAGCAGTTCTTC. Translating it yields CASSFWSSGRGNEQFF.

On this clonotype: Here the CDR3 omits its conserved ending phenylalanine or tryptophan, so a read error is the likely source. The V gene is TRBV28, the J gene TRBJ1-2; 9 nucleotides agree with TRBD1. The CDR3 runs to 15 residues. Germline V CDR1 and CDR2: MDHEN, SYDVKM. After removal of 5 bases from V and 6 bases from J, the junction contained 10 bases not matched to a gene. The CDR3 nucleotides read TGTGCCAGCAGTCTATTCACAGGGGGCGAGGATGGCTACACCCTC. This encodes CASSLFTGGEDGYTL.

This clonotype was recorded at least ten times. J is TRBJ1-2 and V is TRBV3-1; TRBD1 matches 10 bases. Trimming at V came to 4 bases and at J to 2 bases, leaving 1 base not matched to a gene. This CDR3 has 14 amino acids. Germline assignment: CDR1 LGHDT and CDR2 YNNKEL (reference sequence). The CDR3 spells CASSPGQGNYGYTF. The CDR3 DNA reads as TGTGCCAGCAGCCCGGGACAGGGGAACTATGGCTACACCTTC.

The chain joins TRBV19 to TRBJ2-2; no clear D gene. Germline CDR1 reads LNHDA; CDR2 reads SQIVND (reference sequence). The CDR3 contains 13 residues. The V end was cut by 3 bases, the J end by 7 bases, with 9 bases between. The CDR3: CASSILSFGELFF. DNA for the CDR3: TGTGCCAGTAGTATTCTTAGTTTCGGGGAGCTGTTTTTT.